The 18 T cell receptor beta chains below all came from one sample that was sequenced in a study of response to subunit inactivated influenza vaccine. A single record per CDR3 protein comes from TCRdb applying MiXCR to the RT-PCR reads. The data show fewer than 700,000 distinct CDR3 sequences, 10% to 15% seen once. Here the sequenced sample was PBMCs from blood, taken 40 to 50 days after vaccination. All receptors derive from a man aged 50-59 years who received an inactivated influenza vaccine.

This clonotype showed up just a few times. V usage is TRBV15 and J usage is TRBJ2-1; D is unclear. V was trimmed by 0 bases and J by 0 bases, leaving 15 bases between them. Germline V CDR1 and CDR2: LNHNV, YYDKDF (reference sequence). The CDR3 consists of 18 residues. DNA for the CDR3: TGTGCCACCAGCAGAGATTGGTCTAGTTTTTTCTCCTACAATGAGCAGTTCTTC. This translates into CATSRDWSSFFSYNEQFF.

The chain links TRBV12-3 or TRBV12-4 to TRBJ1-5; the match to TRBD1 covers 8 bases. J gave up 6 bases and V 3 bases, and 4 bases lay outside the gene matches. The CDR3 spans 14 residues. The CDR3 bases are TGTGCCAGCAGTTTTTCAGGGGGCATTCAGCCCCAGCATTTT. Its translation is CASSFSGGIQPQHF.

A remark on this clonotype: This clone may be a read error of a much larger clone one base away. The V gene is TRBV30, the J gene TRBJ2-4; D gene uncertain. The CDR3 loop spans 12 amino acids. CDR1 and CDR2 from the germline V gene are GTSNPN and SVGIG (reference sequence). The CDR3 nucleotides read TGTGCCCGGAGTGCGGCCAAAAACATTCAGTACTTC. As protein: CARSAAKNIQYF.

The chain couples TRBV5-1 to TRBJ2-5; 8 positions agree with TRBD2. With V trimmed by 7 bases and J by 1 base, 6 bases remained unmatched. Germline-derived CDR1 and CDR2 are SGHRS and YFSETQ. CDR3 length: 14 residues. The CDR3 loop is CASQPGGVQETQYF. The CDR3, as DNA: TGCGCCAGCCAACCCGGGGGGGTCCAAGAGACCCAGTACTTC.

This clonotype has at least ten counts. The V call is TRBV10-3, the J call TRBJ2-1; 14 bases agree with TRBD2. This CDR3 is 15 amino acids long. With 10 bases clipped from V and 8 bases from J, the junction kept 10 bases outside the gene matches. From germline, CDR1 is ENHRY and CDR2 SYGVKD. In nucleotides, the CDR3 is TGTGCCACTCGGACTAGCGGGAGGCCTATGGATGAGCAGTTCTTC. Its protein product is CATRTSGRPMDEQFF.

In its sample, this clonotype was seen many times. The genes are TRBV7-2 and TRBJ2-5; 7 bases line up with TRBD2. The CDR3 has 14 amino acids. From germline, CDR1 is SGHTA and CDR2 FQGNSA. V lost 5 bases to trimming and J lost 2 bases; unmatched junction nucleotides: 5. The CDR3 sequence is CASSPQAGQETQYF. The CDR3 nucleotides read TGTGCCAGCAGCCCGCAAGCGGGGCAAGAGACCCAGTACTTC.

This clonotype was picked up a small number of times. V is TRBV30 and J is TRBJ2-7; D is uncertain. Germline V lookup: CDR1 GTSNPN, CDR2 SVGIG (reference sequence). The V and J ends lost 0 bases and 2 bases respectively, with 5 bases between them. The CDR3 sequence is 12 residues long. CDR3 amino acids: CAWSVTTYEQYF. CDR3 bases: TGTGCCTGGAGTGTAACCACCTACGAGCAGTACTTC.

Only a few counts were recorded for this clonotype. The gene calls are TRBV5-1 and TRBJ1-1; D unresolved. Trimming pared 0 bases from V and 8 bases from J, leaving 11 bases between. This CDR3 is 13 amino acids long. Germline V lookup: CDR1 SGHRS, CDR2 YFSETQ. The CDR3 nucleotides read TGCGCCAGCAGCTTGGGGGCTGGGCTAGAAGCTTTCTTT. This encodes CASSLGAGLEAFF.

This clonotype was detected only a few times. The chain joins TRBV6-5 to TRBJ2-5, with D unclear. This CDR3 comprises 15 residues. V lost 0 bases to trimming and J lost 5 bases, with 13 bases between them. CDR1 is MNHEY and CDR2 is SVGAGI in the germline V gene. Here the CDR3 reads CASSYSRRTSETQYF. The CDR3 DNA reads as TGTGCCAGCAGTTACTCCCGGCGGACGAGCGAGACCCAGTACTTC.

On this clonotype itself: A much larger clone differs from this one at a single base, so this may be a read error. The chain links TRBV11-2 to TRBJ2-5, with D possibly being TRBD1 (6 bases). Germline V gene lookup returns CDR1 SGHAT and CDR2 FQNNGV. This CDR3 has 13 amino acids. The CDR3 loop reads CACRKQGGETQYF. In DNA form, the CDR3 reads TGTGCCTGCAGAAAACAGGGTGGAGAGACCCAGTACTTC.

In this sample, this clonotype turned up a few times. The V call is TRBV4-1, the J call TRBJ1-6; perhaps TRBD1 as D (6 bases). The CDR3 is 16 amino acids. The germline V and J ends were trimmed by 3 bases and 4 bases, with 13 bases remaining between them. The V gene's germline CDR1 is MGHRA and CDR2 YSYEKL. CDR3 nucleotide sequence: TGCGCCAGCAGCCAGTCGGGGGCGAAGTATAATTCACCCCTCCACTTT. Translating it yields CASSQSGAKYNSPLHF.

This clonotype was picked up a small number of times. The chain has TRBV20-1 and TRBJ2-3; 11 bases fit TRBD1. This CDR3 comprises 17 residues. The J segment lost 3 bases and the V segment lost 6 bases, leaving 14 bases of the junction unmatched. In germline, CDR1 is DFQATT, CDR2 SNEGSKA (reference sequence). The CDR3 sequence is CSAQRPGQGVGTDTQYF. As DNA, the CDR3 is TGCAGTGCCCAAAGACCGGGACAGGGGGTTGGTACAGATACGCAGTATTTT.

This chain uses TRBV4-3 with TRBJ2-7, with D possibly TRBD1 on 5 matching bases. Germline CDR1 reads LGHNA; CDR2 reads YSLEER. This CDR3 has 14 amino acids. V gave up 1 base and J gave up 5 bases, with 12 bases separating them. Written as DNA, the CDR3 is TGCGCCAGCAGCCAAGTCGGCCAGGGCCACGAGCAGTACTTC. It encodes CASSQVGQGHEQYF.

The rearrangement joins TRBV20-1 to TRBJ2-7, with a possible D match to TRBD2 (6 bases). This CDR3 spans 13 amino acids. Germline V gives CDR1 DFQATT, CDR2 SNEGSKA (reference sequence). V was cut by 7 bases and J by 2 bases, with 15 bases left in between. CDR3 residues: CSVPGLLTYEQYF. CDR3 sequence (DNA): TGCAGTGTTCCGGGACTCCTTACCTACGAGCAGTACTTC.

This clonotype was seen a handful of times. This rearrangement joins TRBV5-1 to TRBJ1-1; a weak D match, TRBD1 (5 bases). Trimming took off 4 bases at V and 5 bases at J, with 18 bases between the two ends. CDR3 length: 15 residues. Germline lookup yields CDR1 SGHRS and CDR2 YFSETQ. The CDR3 sequence is CASSGLGGASTEAFF. In DNA form, the CDR3 reads TGCGCCAGCAGCGGTCTCGGAGGGGCGAGTACTGAAGCTTTCTTT.

This clonotype showed up just a few times. This chain uses TRBV30 with TRBJ1-1, with D possibly matching TRBD1 (5 bases). Germline assignment: CDR1 GTSNPN and CDR2 SVGIG (reference sequence). Deletions cut 2 bases from V and 1 base from J, with 20 bases between. This CDR3 is built from 17 residues. The CDR3 loop is CAWSTYSRGAGNTEAFF. Written as DNA, the CDR3 is TGTGCCTGGAGTACGTATTCTAGGGGCGCTGGGAACACTGAAGCTTTCTTT.

The chain carries TRBV5-1 and TRBJ2-6; a weak D match, TRBD1 (6 bases). Between the trimmed V and J ends, which lost 4 bases and 3 bases, there was a span of 14 bases. CDR1 is SGHRS and CDR2 is YFSETQ in the germline V gene. The CDR3 extends over 16 amino acids. CDR3 amino acids: CASSQSTTGGANVLTF. The CDR3 region has the DNA TGCGCCAGCAGCCAAAGTACGACAGGTGGGGCCAACGTCCTGACTTTC.

This clonotype came up a few times. This chain uses TRBV6-1 with TRBJ2-3; D possibly corresponds to TRBD2 (6 bases). The germline CDR1 and CDR2 sequences are MNHNS and SASEGT. This CDR3 contains 14 residues. Trimming shortened V by 6 bases and J by 7 bases, and 17 bases separated the two germline ends. This chain's CDR3 is CASRDGARGYTQYF. In nucleotides, the CDR3 is TGTGCCAGCAGAGACGGGGCCCGGGGGTATACGCAGTATTTT.